This T cell receptor (beta chain) was recorded in a study of T cells in Graves' hyperthyroidism and ophthalmopathy. Whole-study findings and limits: Among thyroid clonotypes expanded above 0.001, most also appeared in blood.

Using RNA transcripts as the source, TCR beta CDR3 regions were amplified. RT-PCR in the first round (using the HTBI primer set) targeted the TCR CDR3. TCRdb passed the multiplex PCR reads through MiXCR, listing each CDR3 protein once. The sample lists approximately 620,000 distinct CDR3 sequences; about a sixth were seen once. Orbital computed tomography, thyroid ultrasound, serum thyroxine and TRAb, and clinical symptoms together informed the diagnoses. The V segment lost 4 bases and the J segment 3 bases; nucleotides outside the gene matches: 8. There are 16 residues in the CDR3. CDR1 is SGHRS, CDR2 YFSETQ, per germline. This clonotype was seen a few times. The antigen is undetermined.

The specimen was blood. The rearrangement links TRBV5-1 to TRBJ2-3; 10 bases fit TRBD1. This TCR came from a middle-aged woman with Graves' ophthalmopathy. CDR3 amino acids: CASSPWTGGGTDTQYF. DNA of the CDR3: TGCGCCAGCAGCCCCTGGACAGGGGGAGGGACAGATACGCAGTATTTT.